The 7 T cell receptor beta chains in this list originate from one sample, sequenced in a study of healthy donors' naive CD4 and CD8 T cells. TCR libraries were built from approximately 490 ng of total RNA by linear amplification. TCRdb ran MiXCR on the reads and lists one entry per CDR3 protein. The sample consists of 150,000 to 200,000 distinct CDR3 sequences, over 60% of them appearing once. The sequenced sample consisted of naive CD4+ and CD8+ T cells sorted from blood, pooled from several donors. These receptors were collected from a pool of human donors in good health; the sample pools cells from several healthy donors.

This clonotype was counted between two and nine times. V usage is TRBV29-1 and J usage is TRBJ2-1; no clear D gene. V was cut by 6 bases and J by 9 bases, with 9 bases left in between. The V gene's germline CDR1 is SQVTM and CDR2 ANQGSEA. There are 10 residues in the CDR3. DNA for the CDR3: TGCAGCGTGAATCCCCCTGAGCAGTTCTTC. As protein: CSVNPPEQFF.

The rearrangement links TRBV10-3 to TRBJ2-3, with TRBD2 matching 13 bases. V was clipped by 10 bases and J by 2 bases; unmatched bases: 9. Per germline, CDR1 ENHRY and CDR2 SYGVKD. This CDR3 contains 16 residues. The CDR3 reads CATGTSGAGYTDTQYF. The CDR3 DNA sequence: TGTGCCACGGGGACTAGCGGGGCAGGGTACACAGATACGCAGTATTTT.

This rearrangement joins TRBV15 to TRBJ1-4; D gene uncertain. CDR1 is LNHNV, CDR2 YYDKDF, per germline (reference sequence). CDR3 size: 14 residues. V was clipped by 0 bases and J by 14 bases, with 16 bases between them. The CDR3 sequence is CATSRDRTGERLFF. CDR3 bases: TGTGCCACCAGCAGAGATAGAACGGGTGAACGGCTGTTTTTT.

This clonotype was seen more than once but under ten times. The CDR3: CATSDFASGTSTDTQYF. As DNA, the CDR3 is TGTGCCACCAGTGATTTCGCTAGCGGTACTAGCACAGATACGCAGTATTTT. V and J are TRBV24-1 and TRBJ2-3; 7 nucleotides align to TRBD2. The length of the CDR3 is 17 residues. CDR1 and CDR2 from the germline V gene are KGHDR and SFDVKD. The trim removed 1 base at V and 0 bases at J, leaving 6 bases unmatched.

The V and J genes are TRBV5-6 and TRBJ2-6; D not certain. The CDR3 extends over 15 amino acids. From germline, CDR1 is SGHDT and CDR2 YYEEEE. The germline V and J ends were trimmed by 2 bases and 2 bases, with 8 bases remaining between them. The CDR3 here is CASSFGQAGANVLTF. DNA of the CDR3: TGTGCCAGCAGCTTTGGGCAGGCTGGGGCCAACGTCCTGACTTTC.

This clonotype was counted between two and nine times. The rearrangement links TRBV20-1 to TRBJ2-7, with D uncertain. Germline values: CDR1 DFQATT, CDR2 SNEGSKA (reference sequence). The CDR3 spans 13 residues. The ends were cut back, 3 bases at V and 2 bases at J, with 11 bases in the middle. The CDR3 DNA reads TGCAGTGCTAGCGACATATTACCCTACGAGCAGTACTTC. Protein: CSASDILPYEQYF.

The chain is built from TRBV6-1 and TRBJ2-7, with D unclear. The CDR3 consists of 15 residues. V was trimmed by 1 base and J by 4 bases, leaving 14 bases between them. Per germline, CDR1 MNHNS and CDR2 SASEGT. CDR3 sequence reads: CASSEGVSDIYEQYV. The CDR3 DNA reads as TGTGCCAGCAGTGAAGGGGTCTCGGATATATACGAGCAGTACGTC.